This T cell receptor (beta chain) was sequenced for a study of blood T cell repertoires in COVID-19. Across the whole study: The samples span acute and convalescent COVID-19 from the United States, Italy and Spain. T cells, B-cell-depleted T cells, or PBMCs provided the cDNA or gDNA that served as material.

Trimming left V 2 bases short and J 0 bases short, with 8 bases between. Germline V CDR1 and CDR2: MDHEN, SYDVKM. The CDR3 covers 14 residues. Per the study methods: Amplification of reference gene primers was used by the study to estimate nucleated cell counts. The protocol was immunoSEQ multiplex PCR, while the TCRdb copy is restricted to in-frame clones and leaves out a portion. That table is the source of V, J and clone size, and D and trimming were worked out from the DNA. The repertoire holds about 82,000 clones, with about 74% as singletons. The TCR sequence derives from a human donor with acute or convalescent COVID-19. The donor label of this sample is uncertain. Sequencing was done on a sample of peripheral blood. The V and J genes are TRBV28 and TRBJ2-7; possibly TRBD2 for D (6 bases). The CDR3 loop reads CASSLAGSSYEQYV. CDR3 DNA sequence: TGTGCCAGCAGTTTAGCGGGGTCCTCCTACGAGCAGTACGTC.